The sequence of this T cell receptor beta chain was determined in a study of blood T cells in healthy people across ages. Together with a sample-barcoded 5' primer, a J-beta primer mix was included in a second PCR lasting about 7 to 11 cycles. TCRdb itself ran the 5' RACE reads through MiXCR, one entry per CDR3 protein. The sample holds 1.5 million to 2 million distinct CDR3 sequences, approximately 50% seen once. Findings and limits, study-wide: Nothing was known about donor CMV status, and this possibly confounded expanded clonotype changes.

The CDR3 length is 16 residues. Losses at the gene ends were 0 bases for V and 8 bases for J; bases not matched to a gene: 4. Germline CDR1 and CDR2: SGHTA and FQGTGA. Note on this clonotype: The antigen is unknown.

V usage is TRBV7-3 and J usage is TRBJ1-6; 10 nucleotides agree with TRBD1. This clonotype originated in a woman aged 40 to 50 in good health. Sequenced sample: blood. The CDR3 is CASSLTSGTGDSPLHF. The CDR3, as DNA: TGTGCCAGCAGCTTAACGTCCGGGACAGGGGATTCACCCCTCCACTTT. Variable domain in full (rest from reference TRBV7-3 and TRBJ1-6): GAGVSQTPSNKVTEKGKYVELRCDPISGHTALYWYRQSLGQGPEFLIYFQGTGAADDSGLPNDRFFAVRPEGSVSTLKIQRTERGDSAVYLCASSLTSGTGDSPLHFGNGTRLTVT.